The T cell receptor (beta chain) under discussion was sequenced for a study of shared clonotypes between healthy human individuals. Some clones are missing from TCRdb's copy, which holds only in-frame ones; the method was immunoSEQ multiplex PCR. This table has millions of clones, over 85% appearing once. The CDR3 runs 14 residues. In germline, CDR1 is SGDLS, CDR2 YYNGEE. J lost 8 bases, V lost 3 bases, and 7 bases had no gene match. This chain joins TRBV9 and TRBJ1-4; 7 nucleotides align to TRBD1. The receptor comes from a man younger than 30 in good health. Sequenced: naive CD4+ T cells sorted from blood. Subset described: CD45RA+ positively selected. The CDR3 loop reads CASSDRDRGEKLFF. CDR3 nucleotides: TGTGCCAGCAGCGACCGGGACAGAGGAGAAAAACTGTTTTTT.